Listed here is a single T cell receptor (beta chain). Some clones are missing from TCRdb's copy, which holds only in-frame ones; the method was immunoSEQ multiplex PCR. This sample has some 2,400,000 clones, with nearly 97% found just once. This entry comes from a study of shared clonotypes between healthy human individuals. There are 13 residues in the CDR3. CDR1 and CDR2 (germline): MNHEY, SMNVEV (reference sequence). Trimming cost V 7 bases and J 15 bases; bases outside gene matches: 14. This TCR came from a man aged 18 to 35 in good health. Sequencing was carried out using naive CD4+ T cells sorted from blood. Sample subset: CD45RA+ positively selected. This chain connects TRBV27 to TRBJ1-5; 8 nucleotides match TRBD1. CDR3 sequence (DNA): TGTGCCAGCACCACGAATGCAGGGGGCATGATGCATTTT. Its protein product is CASTTNAGGMMHF.